This is a list of T cell receptor beta chains from one sample in a study of PD-1 blockade in classical Hodgkin lymphoma. This table comes from immunoSEQ multiplex PCR, and its TCRdb copy is limited to in-frame clones, with some not included. The sample holds 15,000 or so clones, around four fifths seen once. The sequencing used CD4+ T cells from blood, collected at baseline. The receptors here all came from a human donor with classical Hodgkin lymphoma. The CDR3 runs from the conserved cysteine through the conserved F or W. The order of the fields is clone size, D gene, J gene, V gene, CDR3 protein, CDR3 DNA. The D gene is left open where the match is weak. Clone size appears in some rows only: once, few, many, or a class for an expanded clone.

size: .
D: TRBD1
J: TRBJ2-7
V: TRBV6-5
CDR3: CASSYLPGQLYEQYF
DNA: TGTGCCAGCAGTTACTTGCCGGGACAGCTCTACGAGCAGTACTTC

size: .
D: TRBD1
J: TRBJ1-1
V: TRBV4-3
CDR3: CASSQGTGGNTEAFF
DNA: TGCGCCAGCAGCCAAGGGACAGGGGGCAACACTGAAGCTTTCTTT

size: few
D: .
J: TRBJ2-3
V: TRBV5-4
CDR3: CASSLVGLGNTDTQYF
DNA: TGTGCCAGCAGCTTGGTAGGTCTAGGCAACACAGATACGCAGTATTTT

size: .
D: .
J: TRBJ2-6
V: TRBV6-6
CDR3: CASSFPRAWANVLTF
DNA: TGTGCCAGCAGTTTCCCCCGGGCCTGGGCCAACGTCCTGACTTTC

size: .
D: TRBD1
J: TRBJ2-5
V: TRBV5-4
CDR3: CASSGRTGEETQYF
DNA: TGTGCCAGCAGCGGCCGGACAGGGGAAGAGACCCAGTACTTC

size: .
D: .
J: TRBJ1-4
V: TRBV28
CDR3: CASSVGENEKLFF
DNA: TGTGCCAGCAGTGTTGGAGAGAATGAAAAACTGTTTTTT

size: .
D: TRBD1
J: TRBJ1-2
V: TRBV9
CDR3: CASSPRTGKSFYYGYTF
DNA: TGTGCCAGCAGCCCACGGACAGGTAAGAGCTTTTACTATGGCTACACCTTC

size: .
D: .
J: TRBJ1-2
V: TRBV6-5
CDR3: CAARRTDNGYTF
DNA: TGTGCCGCTCGACGCACAGACAATGGCTACACCTTC

size: .
D: .
J: TRBJ1-1
V: TRBV6-7
CDR3: CASSYSDRSSSDGGNTEAFF
DNA: TGTGCCAGCAGTTACTCTGACAGATCTAGCTCAGATGGAGGGAACACTGAAGCTTTCTTT

size: .
D: .
J: TRBJ2-7
V: TRBV5-4
CDR3: CASSLGLSDEQYF
DNA: TGTGCCAGCAGCTTAGGGTTGAGCGACGAGCAGTACTTC

size: .
D: .
J: TRBJ2-5
V: TRBV19
CDR3: CASSMEGVGGETQYF
DNA: TGTGCCAGTAGTATGGAAGGCGTGGGCGGTGAGACCCAGTACTTC

size: .
D: TRBD1
J: TRBJ1-4
V: TRBV6-5
CDR3: CASSYSGRGLEKLFF
DNA: TGTGCCAGCAGTTACTCAGGCAGGGGGCTTGAAAAACTGTTTTTT

size: .
D: .
J: TRBJ1-2
V: TRBV6-6
CDR3: CASSYGEGGYGYTF
DNA: TGTGCCAGCAGTTACGGGGAAGGAGGCTATGGCTACACCTTC

size: .
D: .
J: TRBJ1-4
V: TRBV5-1
CDR3: CASSLFGTAEEKLFF
DNA: TGCGCCAGCAGCTTGTTCGGGACTGCAGAAGAAAAACTGTTTTTT

size: few
D: .
J: TRBJ1-6
V: TRBV6-6
CDR3: CASRRGLDSPLHF
DNA: TGTGCCAGCCGCAGGGGATTGGATTCACCCCTCCACTTT

size: .
D: .
J: TRBJ2-1
V: TRBV4-1
CDR3: CASSQDYRPSSYNEQFF
DNA: TGCGCCAGCAGCCAAGATTACAGGCCGAGCTCCTACAATGAGCAGTTCTTC

size: .
D: TRBD1
J: TRBJ1-2
V: TRBV29-1
CDR3: CSVEGQARGGYTF
DNA: TGCAGCGTCGAGGGACAGGCCCGGGGTGGCTACACCTTC

size: .
D: TRBD1
J: TRBJ1-6
V: TRBV9
CDR3: CASSPDRGAYNSPLHF
DNA: TGTGCCAGCAGCCCCGACAGGGGGGCCTATAATTCACCCCTCCACTTT

size: once
D: TRBD2
J: TRBJ2-1
V: TRBV28
CDR3: CASSLGGSSYNEQFF
DNA: TGTGCCAGCAGTTTAGGCGGGAGCTCCTACAATGAGCAGTTCTTC

size: .
D: .
J: TRBJ1-2
V: TRBV12-5
CDR3: CASGLPRFGRGYQNYGYTF
DNA: TGTGCTAGTGGTTTGCCCCGATTTGGTAGGGGTTACCAGAACTATGGCTACACCTTC

size: few
D: TRBD2
J: TRBJ2-7
V: TRBV7-9
CDR3: CASSILSGGEYEQYF
DNA: TGTGCCAGCAGCATCCTTAGCGGGGGAGAGTACGAGCAGTACTTC

size: .
D: .
J: TRBJ2-3
V: TRBV10-2
CDR3: CASRTGQYTDTQYF
DNA: TGCGCCAGCAGGACGGGTCAGTACACAGATACGCAGTATTTT

size: .
D: TRBD1
J: TRBJ1-2
V: TRBV7-9
CDR3: CASSLRRQGVNYGYTF
DNA: TGTGCCAGCAGCTTAAGACGACAGGGGGTTAACTATGGCTACACCTTC

size: few
D: .
J: TRBJ2-7
V: TRBV29-1
CDR3: CSVEVVGYEQYF
DNA: TGCAGCGTTGAAGTTGTAGGATACGAGCAGTACTTC

size: .
D: TRBD1
J: TRBJ2-7
V: TRBV7-6
CDR3: CASSPGQGLGEQYF
DNA: TGTGCCAGCAGCCCGGGACAGGGACTTGGTGAGCAGTACTTC

size: .
D: TRBD1
J: TRBJ1-2
V: TRBV18
CDR3: CASSPTLTGEDYGYTF
DNA: TGTGCCAGCTCACCTACCCTTACAGGGGAGGACTATGGCTACACCTTC

size: once
D: TRBD2
J: TRBJ2-1
V: TRBV28
CDR3: CASSSITSGRANEQFF
DNA: TGTGCCAGCAGTTCAATTACTAGCGGGAGGGCCAATGAGCAGTTCTTC

size: .
D: .
J: TRBJ2-7
V: TRBV5-1
CDR3: CASSLVQAGYEQYF
DNA: TGCGCCAGCAGCTTGGTGCAGGCAGGGTACGAGCAGTACTTC

size: .
D: .
J: TRBJ2-3
V: TRBV19
CDR3: CASSPRTDTQYF
DNA: TGTGCCAGTAGTCCACGCACAGATACGCAGTATTTT

size: .
D: TRBD1
J: TRBJ1-1
V: TRBV5-4
CDR3: CASSLDRQGGPGTEAFF
DNA: TGTGCCAGCAGCTTGGATCGGCAGGGGGGGCCGGGAACTGAAGCTTTCTTT

size: .
D: TRBD1
J: TRBJ2-2
V: TRBV7-9
CDR3: CASSLEPRDRVWTGELFF
DNA: TGTGCCAGCAGCTTAGAACCCCGGGACAGGGTTTGGACCGGGGAGCTGTTTTTT

size: .
D: .
J: TRBJ2-4
V: TRBV10-3
CDR3: CAISGGETVAKNIQYF
DNA: TGTGCCATCAGTGGGGGGGAGACAGTGGCCAAAAACATTCAGTACTTC

size: .
D: TRBD2
J: TRBJ2-5
V: TRBV14
CDR3: CASSQFSGSLETQYF
DNA: TGTGCCAGCAGCCAGTTTAGCGGGAGTCTGGAGACCCAGTACTTC

size: .
D: .
J: TRBJ2-3
V: TRBV11-2
CDR3: CASSLLVSWGRDTQYF
DNA: TGTGCCAGCAGCTTATTGGTCAGTTGGGGGCGAGATACGCAGTATTTT

size: once
D: TRBD1
J: TRBJ1-2
V: TRBV5-1
CDR3: CASSLGPTGIGYTF
DNA: TGCGCCAGCAGCTTGGGGCCGACAGGGATCGGCTACACCTTC

size: .
D: .
J: TRBJ2-7
V: TRBV5-1
CDR3: CASSRLGVPINEQYF
DNA: TGCGCCAGCAGCCGGTTGGGGGTCCCGATAAACGAGCAGTACTTC

size: .
D: .
J: TRBJ2-7
V: TRBV5-1
CDR3: CASSLLSVGRVSYEQYF
DNA: TGCGCCAGCAGCTTGTTATCTGTCGGCAGGGTCTCCTACGAGCAGTACTTC

size: once
D: TRBD1
J: TRBJ2-1
V: TRBV11-1
CDR3: CASSLGDRGSYNEQFF
DNA: TGTGCCAGCAGCTTAGGGGACAGGGGGTCGTACAATGAGCAGTTCTTC

size: few
D: TRBD2
J: TRBJ2-7
V: TRBV6-6
CDR3: CASTWTSGYEQYF
DNA: TGTGCCAGCACTTGGACTAGCGGGTACGAGCAGTACTTC

size: .
D: .
J: TRBJ1-3
V: TRBV28
CDR3: CASSLRAGNTIYF
DNA: TGTGCCAGCAGTTTAAGGGCTGGAAACACCATATATTTT

size: once
D: TRBD1
J: TRBJ2-7
V: TRBV6-6
CDR3: CASRQGQGPYYEQYF
DNA: TGTGCCAGCAGGCAAGGACAGGGGCCCTACTACGAGCAGTACTTC

size: .
D: .
J: TRBJ1-5
V: TRBV10-3
CDR3: CAISESWYSNQPQHF
DNA: TGTGCCATCAGTGAGTCGTGGTATAGCAATCAGCCCCAGCATTTT

size: .
D: .
J: TRBJ2-7
V: TRBV5-1
CDR3: CASSLDRAFYEQYF
DNA: TGCGCCAGCAGCTTGGACAGAGCCTTCTACGAGCAGTACTTC

size: .
D: TRBD1
J: TRBJ1-4
V: TRBV10-2
CDR3: CASSDTGTGDEKLFF
DNA: TGCGCCAGCAGTGATACCGGGACAGGGGATGAAAAACTGTTTTTT

size: .
D: .
J: TRBJ2-4
V: TRBV12-5
CDR3: CASGPSSAKNIQYF
DNA: TGTGCTAGTGGTCCATCTTCAGCCAAAAACATTCAGTACTTC

size: .
D: TRBD1
J: TRBJ2-7
V: TRBV28
CDR3: CASSLMGQGAYEQYF
DNA: TGTGCCAGCAGTTTAATGGGACAGGGAGCGTACGAGCAGTACTTC

size: .
D: .
J: TRBJ2-5
V: TRBV10-3
CDR3: CAISGAGAGETQYF
DNA: TGTGCCATCAGTGGGGCAGGGGCTGGGGAGACCCAGTACTTC